This TCR beta chain was sequenced for a study of T-cell memory formation after mild COVID-19. V lost 6 bases, J lost 0 bases, and 8 bases lay in between. This CDR3 has 13 amino acids. TCRdb reprocessed the 5' RACE reads with MiXCR, giving one entry per CDR3 protein. The sample holds about 400,000 distinct CDR3 sequences; about a sixth are singletons and the top ten take 20% to 25%. Source material: PBMCs or a T cell subset sorted from them (not recorded which). The chain carries TRBV12-3 or TRBV12-4 and TRBJ1-1; no firm D call. The clonotype originates from a man aged 18 to 30 who had mild COVID-19 (a few samples of this study predate the infection). Cell type and time point are not known. The CDR3 DNA sequence: TGTGCCAGCAGCCAAAAGATGAACACTGAAGCTTTCTTT. Translation: CASSQKMNTEAFF.